The text below deals with one T cell receptor beta chain. The antigen it binds to is not known. No much larger clone is present one base from it, and per-base qualities are unavailable. The immunoSEQ Assay, a bias-controlled multiplex PCR, was used to amplify TCRbeta CDR3 regions from genomic DNA. The original methods were these. Within the assay, amplification of reference gene primers was used to estimate how many nucleated cells each sample contained. To quantify the absolute abundance of each unique TCRbeta CDR3 rearrangement, sequence reads were collapsed and filtered. For each sample, productive Simpson clonality was calculated by taking the square root of Simpson's diversity index across productive rearrangements. The clones in this table, taken by TCRdb from immuneACCESS, are in-frame only. Not every clone is retained; where verified, under half of the shortfall comes from an unresolved V gene, and the cause of the rest is unknown. That table gives V, J and clone size, and the DNA gave D and trimming. The sample yields over 100,000 clones; 80% to 85% were counted once. The biggest ten clones account for roughly 8.2% of the sample.

The sample originates from a study of blood T cell repertoires in COVID-19 (TCRdb year 2020). In the study overall: Samples from collaborators originated in the United States, Italy and Spain and spanned both the acute and convalescent phases of COVID-19. The material from the prospective study consisted of cDNA or gDNA derived from T cells, B-cell-depleted T cells, or PBMCs. Subjects who had been exposed to COVID-19, were actively infected with it, or had recovered from it provided the deeply sampled blood TCRbeta repertoires that made up the dataset. The repertoires were released in a freely available public database intended as a resource for research on the immune response to SARS-CoV-2. The samples were drawn from two sources: the first 160 participants of the ongoing ImmuneRACE study, and 1,000 to 1,500 subjects contributed by 6 global collaborators. A de-identified subject ID, COVID-19 status, age in years and sex were almost always included in the sample metadata. Where HLA class I and class II types were available, the types were taken from metadata supplied by the sample provider, not from assay-based typing.

The CDR3, cysteine through phenylalanine, is 14 amino acids long. Just CDR3 DNA is preserved here, 42 bases in frame from base 1. Germline trimming: 5 bases from V, 9 bases from J; junction bases outside gene matches: 10. CDR1 is given as SEHNR and CDR2 as FQNEAQ, both from the germline V gene (reference sequence). Paper-wide results and their limitations: Clinical and demographic metadata were provided uncurated, with the amount varying by source and participant.

The collaborating institutions used their own protocols to collect whole blood in K2EDTA tubes. For TCRbeta analysis, collaborators shipped samples in one of three forms: frozen whole blood, isolated PBMCs, or DNA extracted from either of those sample types. The sample consisted of peripheral blood. Here the chain combines TRBV7-9 and TRBJ1-1; 9 nucleotides in the junction match TRBD1. The TCR comes from a man in his 70s with acute or convalescent COVID-19. This receptor carries the CDR3 CASSTTGGAGKAFF. DNA sequence: TGTGCCAGCAGCACAACAGGGGGCGCGGGAAAAGCTTTCTTT.